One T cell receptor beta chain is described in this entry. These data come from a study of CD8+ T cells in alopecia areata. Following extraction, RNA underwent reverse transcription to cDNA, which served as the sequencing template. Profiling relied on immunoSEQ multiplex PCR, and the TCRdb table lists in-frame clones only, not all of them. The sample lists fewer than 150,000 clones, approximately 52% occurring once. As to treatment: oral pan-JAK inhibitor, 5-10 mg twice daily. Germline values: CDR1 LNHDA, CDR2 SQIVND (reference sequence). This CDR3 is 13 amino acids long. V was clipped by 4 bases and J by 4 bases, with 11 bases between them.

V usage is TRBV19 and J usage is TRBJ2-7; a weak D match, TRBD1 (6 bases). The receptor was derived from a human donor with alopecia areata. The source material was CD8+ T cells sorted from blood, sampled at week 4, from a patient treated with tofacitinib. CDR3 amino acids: CASSTQGQYEQYF. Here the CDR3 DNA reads TGTGCCAGTAGTACACAAGGACAGTACGAGCAGTACTTC.